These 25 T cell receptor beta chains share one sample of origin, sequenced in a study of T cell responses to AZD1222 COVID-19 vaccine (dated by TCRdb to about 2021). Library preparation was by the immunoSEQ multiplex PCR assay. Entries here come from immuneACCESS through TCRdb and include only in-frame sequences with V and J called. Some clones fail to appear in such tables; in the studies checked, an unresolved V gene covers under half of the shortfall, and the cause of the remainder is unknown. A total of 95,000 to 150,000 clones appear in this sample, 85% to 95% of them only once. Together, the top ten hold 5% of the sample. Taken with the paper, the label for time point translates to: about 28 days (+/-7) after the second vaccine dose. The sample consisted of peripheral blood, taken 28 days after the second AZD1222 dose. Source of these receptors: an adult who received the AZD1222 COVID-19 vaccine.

Here the CDR3 reads CASSLPASEKLFF. As DNA, the CDR3 is TGTGCCAGCAGCTTACCCGCTAGTGAAAAACTGTTTTTT. The chain carries TRBV7-9 and TRBJ1-4; D is uncertain. V was trimmed by 2 bases and J by 7 bases, leaving 8 bases between them. Germline CDR1 reads SEHNR; CDR2 reads FQNEAQ (reference sequence). This CDR3 region has 13 residues. Variable domain in full (rest from reference TRBV7-9 and TRBJ1-4): DTGVSQNPRHKITKRGQNVTFRCDPISEHNRLYWYRQTLGQGPEFLTYFQNEAQLEKSRLLSDRFSAERPKGSFSTLEIQRTEQGDSAMYLCASSLPASEKLFFGSGTQLSVL.

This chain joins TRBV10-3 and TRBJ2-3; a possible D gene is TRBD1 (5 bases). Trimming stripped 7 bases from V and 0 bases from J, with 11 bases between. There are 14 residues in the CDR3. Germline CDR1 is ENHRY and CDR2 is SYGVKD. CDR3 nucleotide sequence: TGTGCCATCAAAGGGGCTTTTAGCACAGATACGCAGTATTTT. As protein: CAIKGAFSTDTQYF.

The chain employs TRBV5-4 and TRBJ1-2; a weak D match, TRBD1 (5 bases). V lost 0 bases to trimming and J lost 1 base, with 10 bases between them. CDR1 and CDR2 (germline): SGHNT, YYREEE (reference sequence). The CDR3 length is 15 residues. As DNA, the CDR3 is TGTGCCAGCAGCTTGGGGGGGTCCCTTAACTATGGCTACACCTTC. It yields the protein CASSLGGSLNYGYTF.

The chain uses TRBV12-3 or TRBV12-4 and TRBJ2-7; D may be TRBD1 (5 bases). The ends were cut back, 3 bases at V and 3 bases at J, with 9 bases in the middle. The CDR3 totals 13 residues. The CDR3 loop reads CASSFQGIYEQYF. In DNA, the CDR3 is TGTGCCAGCAGTTTTCAGGGAATCTACGAGCAGTACTTC.

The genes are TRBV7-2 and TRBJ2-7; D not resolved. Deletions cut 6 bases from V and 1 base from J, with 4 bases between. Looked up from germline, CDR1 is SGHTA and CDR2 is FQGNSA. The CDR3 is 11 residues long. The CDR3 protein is CASSGSYEQYF. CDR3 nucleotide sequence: TGTGCCAGCAGTGGGTCCTACGAGCAGTACTTC.

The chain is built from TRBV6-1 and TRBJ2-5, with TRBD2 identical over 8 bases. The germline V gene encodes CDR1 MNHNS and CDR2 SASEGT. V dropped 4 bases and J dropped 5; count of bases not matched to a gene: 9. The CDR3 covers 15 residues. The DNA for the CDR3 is TGTGCCAGCAGTGGTTGGAGCGGGAGCGGTGAGACCCAGTACTTC. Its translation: CASSGWSGSGETQYF.

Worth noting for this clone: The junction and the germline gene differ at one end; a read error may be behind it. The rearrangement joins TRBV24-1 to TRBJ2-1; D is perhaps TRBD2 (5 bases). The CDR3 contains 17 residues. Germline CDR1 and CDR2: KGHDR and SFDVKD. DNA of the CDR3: TGTGCCACCGGTGACTCCATGCCGGGAACGGGCTACAATGAGCAGTTCTTC. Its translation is CATGDSMPGTGYNEQFF.

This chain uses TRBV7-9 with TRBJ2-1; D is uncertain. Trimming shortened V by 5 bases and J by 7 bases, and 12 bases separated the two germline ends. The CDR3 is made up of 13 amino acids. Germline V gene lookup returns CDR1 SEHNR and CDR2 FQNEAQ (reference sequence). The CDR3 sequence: CASSLGGTNEQFF. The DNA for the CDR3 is TGTGCCAGCAGCCTGGGCGGTACGAATGAGCAGTTCTTC.

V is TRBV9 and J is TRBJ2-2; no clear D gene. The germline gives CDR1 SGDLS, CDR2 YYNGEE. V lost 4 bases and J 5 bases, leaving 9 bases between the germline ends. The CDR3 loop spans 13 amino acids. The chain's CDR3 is CASSTSDTGELFF. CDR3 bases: TGTGCCAGCAGCACCTCCGATACCGGGGAGCTGTTTTTT. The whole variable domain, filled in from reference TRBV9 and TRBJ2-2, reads DSGVTQTPKHLITATGQRVTLRCSPRSGDLSVYWYQQSLDQGLQFLIQYYNGEERAKGNILERFSAQQFPDLHSELNLSSLELGDSALYFCASSTSDTGELFFGEGSRLTVL.

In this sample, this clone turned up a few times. CDR3 DNA: TGCGCCAGCAGCCAAGATGGGGCGGGAGTGAGTACAGATACGCAGTATTTT. This translates into CASSQDGAGVSTDTQYF. This rearrangement joins TRBV4-1 to TRBJ2-3, with 7 bases lining up with TRBD2. The CDR3 is 17 residues long. The V and J ends lost 0 bases and 3 bases, in that order; junction bases with no gene match: 9. Looked up from germline, CDR1 is MGHRA and CDR2 is YSYEKL.

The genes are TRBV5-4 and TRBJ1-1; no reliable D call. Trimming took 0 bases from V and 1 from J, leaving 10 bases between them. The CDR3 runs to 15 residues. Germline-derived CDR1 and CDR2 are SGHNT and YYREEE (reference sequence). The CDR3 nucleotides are TGTGCCAGCAGCTTGGAGATAGTATCGAACACTGAAGCTTTCTTT. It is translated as CASSLEIVSNTEAFF.

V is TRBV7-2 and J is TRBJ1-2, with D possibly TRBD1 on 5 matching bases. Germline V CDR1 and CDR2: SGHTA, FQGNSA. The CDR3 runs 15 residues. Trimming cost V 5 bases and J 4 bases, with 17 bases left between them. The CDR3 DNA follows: TGTGCCAGCAGCGCCACTTCAGGGTCGAGCTATGGCTACACCTTC. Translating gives CASSATSGSSYGYTF.

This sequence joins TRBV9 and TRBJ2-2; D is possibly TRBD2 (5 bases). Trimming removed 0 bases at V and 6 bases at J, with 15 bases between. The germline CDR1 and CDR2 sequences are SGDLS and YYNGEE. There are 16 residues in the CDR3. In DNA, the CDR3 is TGTGCCAGCAGCGTAGGATGGGGAGATCGGGCCGGGGAGCTGTTTTTT. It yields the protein CASSVGWGDRAGELFF.

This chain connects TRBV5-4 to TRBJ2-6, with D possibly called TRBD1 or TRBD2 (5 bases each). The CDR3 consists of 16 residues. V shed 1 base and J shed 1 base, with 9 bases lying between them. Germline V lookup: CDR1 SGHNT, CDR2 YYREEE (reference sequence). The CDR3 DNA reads TGTGCCAGCAGCTTGACCAGGGAGTCTGGGGCCAACGTCCTGACTTTC. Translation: CASSLTRESGANVLTF.

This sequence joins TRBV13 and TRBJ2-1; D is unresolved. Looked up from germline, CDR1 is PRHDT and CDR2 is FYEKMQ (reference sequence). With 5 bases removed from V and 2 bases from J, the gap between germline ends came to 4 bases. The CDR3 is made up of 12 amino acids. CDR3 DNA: TGTGCCAGCAGCGGACCCTACAATGAGCAGTTCTTC. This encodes CASSGPYNEQFF.

CDR3 DNA: TGTGCCAGCTCCATAAAGCGGAACACCATATATTTT. Translated: CASSIKRNTIYF. The V gene is TRBV18, the J gene TRBJ1-3; no clear D gene. Germline values: CDR1 KGHSH, CDR2 LQKENI. Trimming left V 6 bases short and J 7 bases short, with 10 bases between. CDR3 length: 12 residues.

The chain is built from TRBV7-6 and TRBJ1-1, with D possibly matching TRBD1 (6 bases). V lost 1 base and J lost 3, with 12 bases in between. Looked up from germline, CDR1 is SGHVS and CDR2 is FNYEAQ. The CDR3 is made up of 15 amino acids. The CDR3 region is CASSLVSGGYTEAFF. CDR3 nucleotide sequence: TGTGCCAGCAGCTTAGTTAGCGGGGGCTACACTGAAGCTTTCTTT.

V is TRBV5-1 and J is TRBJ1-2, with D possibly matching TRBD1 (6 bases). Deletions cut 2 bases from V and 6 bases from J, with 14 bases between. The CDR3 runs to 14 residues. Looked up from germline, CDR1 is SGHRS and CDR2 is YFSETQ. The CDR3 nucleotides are TGCGCCAGCAGCTTCCCCCAACAGGGAGATGGCTACACCTTC. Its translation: CASSFPQQGDGYTF.

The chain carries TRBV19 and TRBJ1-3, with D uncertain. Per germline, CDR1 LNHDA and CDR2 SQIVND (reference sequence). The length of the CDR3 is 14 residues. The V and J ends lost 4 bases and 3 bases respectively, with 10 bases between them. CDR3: CASSTQSDGNTIYF. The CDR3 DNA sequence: TGTGCCAGTAGTACGCAGTCGGATGGAAACACCATATATTTT.

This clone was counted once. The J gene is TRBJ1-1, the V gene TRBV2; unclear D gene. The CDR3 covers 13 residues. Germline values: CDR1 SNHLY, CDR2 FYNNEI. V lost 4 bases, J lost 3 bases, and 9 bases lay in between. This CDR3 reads CASSVGRHTEAFF. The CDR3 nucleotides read TGTGCCAGCAGTGTCGGGCGGCACACTGAAGCTTTCTTT.

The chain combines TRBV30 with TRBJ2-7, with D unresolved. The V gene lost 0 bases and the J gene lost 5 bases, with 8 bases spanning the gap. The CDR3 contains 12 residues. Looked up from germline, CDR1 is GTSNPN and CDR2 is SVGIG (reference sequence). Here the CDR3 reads CAWSVTRNEQYF. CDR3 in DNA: TGTGCCTGGAGTGTAACCAGAAACGAGCAGTACTTC.

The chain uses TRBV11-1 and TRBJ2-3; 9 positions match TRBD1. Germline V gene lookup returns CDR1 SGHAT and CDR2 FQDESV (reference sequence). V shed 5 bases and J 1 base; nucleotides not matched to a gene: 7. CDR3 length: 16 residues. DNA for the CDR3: TGTGCCAGCAGCGCTACAGGGGGCTGGGGCACAGATACGCAGTATTTT. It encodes CASSATGGWGTDTQYF.

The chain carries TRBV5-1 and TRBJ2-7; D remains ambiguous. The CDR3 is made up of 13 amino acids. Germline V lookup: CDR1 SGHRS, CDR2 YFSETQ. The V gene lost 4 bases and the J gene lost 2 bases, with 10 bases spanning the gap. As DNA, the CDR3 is TGCGCCAGCAGCCCCGACCCAACCTACGAGCAGTACTTC. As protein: CASSPDPTYEQYF.

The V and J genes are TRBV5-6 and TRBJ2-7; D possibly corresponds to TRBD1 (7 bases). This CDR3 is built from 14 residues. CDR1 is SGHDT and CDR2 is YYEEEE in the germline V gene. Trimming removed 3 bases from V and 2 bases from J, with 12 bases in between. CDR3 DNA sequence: TGTGCCAGCAGCTCGGCGGGACAGACCTACGAGCAGTACTTC. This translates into CASSSAGQTYEQYF.

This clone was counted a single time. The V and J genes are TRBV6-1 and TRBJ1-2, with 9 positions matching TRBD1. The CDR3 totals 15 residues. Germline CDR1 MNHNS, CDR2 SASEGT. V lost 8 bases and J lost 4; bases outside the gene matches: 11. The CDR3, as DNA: TGTGCCAGCGCGGCTCGGACAGGGGAGGTCTATGGCTACACCTTC. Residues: CASAARTGEVYGYTF.